Included here is one T cell receptor (beta chain) sequence, with context. The protocol was immunoSEQ multiplex PCR, while the TCRdb copy is restricted to in-frame clones and leaves out a portion. This table holds hundreds of thousands of clones, 87% found once. This record belongs to a study of blood T cell repertoires in COVID-19. As for the study in general: COVID-19 samples collected from the United States, Italy and Spain covered acute and convalescent phases. T cells, B-cell-depleted T cells, or PBMCs provided the cDNA or gDNA that served as material.

The CDR3 has 13 amino acids. The germline V gene has CDR1 LNHDA and CDR2 SQIVND (reference sequence). The ends were cut back, 7 bases at V and 8 bases at J, with 15 bases in the middle. V is TRBV19 and J is TRBJ1-5; tentatively, D is TRBD1 (5 bases). The sample was peripheral blood. This clonotype was obtained from a woman in her fifties or sixties who had recovered from COVID-19. The CDR3 DNA sequence: TGTGCCAGTACCTACCTCCAAGGGGAGCCCCAGCATTTT. The encoded protein is CASTYLQGEPQHF.